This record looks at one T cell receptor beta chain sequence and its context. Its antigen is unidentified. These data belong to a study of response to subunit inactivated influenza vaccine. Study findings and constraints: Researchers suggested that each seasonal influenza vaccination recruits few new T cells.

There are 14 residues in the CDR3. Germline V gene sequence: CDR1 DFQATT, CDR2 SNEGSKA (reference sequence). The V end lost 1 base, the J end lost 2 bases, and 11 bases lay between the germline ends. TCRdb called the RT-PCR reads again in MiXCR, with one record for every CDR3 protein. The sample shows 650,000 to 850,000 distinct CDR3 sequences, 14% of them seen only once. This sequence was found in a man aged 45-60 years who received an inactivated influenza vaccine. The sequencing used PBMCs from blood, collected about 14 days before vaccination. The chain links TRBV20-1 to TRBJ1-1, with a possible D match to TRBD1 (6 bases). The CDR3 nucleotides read TGCAGTGCTAGAGCGGACAGAATAAACACTGAAGCTTTCTTT. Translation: CSARADRINTEAFF.